This is a list of T cell receptor beta chains from one sample in a study of CD8+ T cells in alopecia areata. The assay was immunoSEQ multiplex PCR, and TCRdb's table has in-frame clones only and misses some. The top ten clones hold approximately 1.2% of a sample with 200,000 to 250,000 clones, 67% of them seen once. Sequencing used CD4+ T cells sorted from blood, obtained at week 0. These receptors originate from a human donor with alopecia areata. The CDR3 runs from the conserved cysteine through the conserved F or W. A D gene is named only where the DNA matches it firmly. Not every row has a clone size; where given, it reads once, few, many or a size class.

>TRBJ1-2|18|TRBD1|.|TRBV10-3
TGTGCCATCAGTGAGTCGACGGGACAGGGGCTTTTTGGCTATGGCTACACCTTC
CAISESTGQGLFGYGYTF
>TRBJ1-5|12|.|.|TRBV5-1
TGCGCCAGCAGCTTGGCGGGTCAGCCCCAGCATTTT
CASSLAGQPQHF
>TRBJ1-2|13|.|few|TRBV7-9
TGTGCCAGCAGCTCACAACACGGGGAGGGCTACACCTTC
CASSSQHGEGYTF
>TRBJ2-3|15|.|.|TRBV7-6
TGTGCCAGCAGCCAACAGGGCAGGAACACAGATACGCAGTATTTT
CASSQQGRNTDTQYF
>TRBJ2-1|15|.|once|TRBV15
TGTGCCACCAGCAGAGCGGTCACCATGGACAATGAGCAGTTCTTC
CATSRAVTMDNEQFF
>TRBJ1-1|15|.|.|TRBV27
TGTGCCAGCAGTCGCCGGGGGGGAGTGAACACTGAAGCTTTCTTT
CASSRRGGVNTEAFF
>TRBJ2-3|11|.|few|TRBV15
TGTGCCACCAGCAAGTGGGAGACGCAGTATTTT
CATSKWETQYF
>TRBJ2-1|12|.|.|TRBV6-6
TGTGCCACCCGGCGGGGGCCCGGGGAGCAGTTCTTC
CATRRGPGEQFF
>TRBJ1-2|11|.|.|TRBV10-3
TGTGCCATCAGTGAAAGTAATGGCTACACCTTC
CAISESNGYTF
>TRBJ1-6|14|.|.|TRBV25-1
TGTGCCAGCAGTGTTGAGGGTTTATCTTCACCCCTCCACTTT
CASSVEGLSSPLHF
>TRBJ1-6|13|.|few|TRBV30
TGTGCCTGGGAACTAGGGGCGAATTCACCCCTCCACTTT
CAWELGANSPLHF
>TRBJ1-1|14|.|.|TRBV2
TGTGCCAGCAGTGACGAGGGCCCTTACACTGAAGCTTTCTTT
CASSDEGPYTEAFF
>TRBJ2-1|15|TRBD2|.|TRBV27
TGTGCCAGCAGTTTATTTGCGGGGGGGCAGGGTGAGCAGTTCTTC
CASSLFAGGQGEQFF
>TRBJ1-1|13|.|.|TRBV7-9
TGTGCCAGCAGCTCCCGAGGGGGCACTGAAGCTTTCTTT
CASSSRGGTEAFF
>TRBJ1-6|13|.|few|TRBV11-2
TGTGCCAGCAGCTTAGGGGGGGCCAGGTCTGTCCACTTT
CASSLGGARSVHF
>TRBJ2-3|14|.|.|TRBV5-4
TGTGCCAGCAGCTACAGCGAGCCCACAGATACGCAGTATTTT
CASSYSEPTDTQYF
>TRBJ1-2|12|.|.|TRBV30
TGTGCCTGGAGCGATAACAGCTATGGCTACACCTTC
CAWSDNSYGYTF
>TRBJ2-1|15|.|.|TRBV7-2
TGTGCCAGCAGCCAGGACAGAAGCTCCTACAATGAGCAGTTCTTC
CASSQDRSSYNEQFF
>TRBJ1-6|13|.|.|TRBV7-9
TGTGCCAGCAGCTTACACTATAATTCACCCCTCCACTTT
CASSLHYNSPLHF
>TRBJ1-5|16|TRBD1|.|TRBV15
TGTGCCACCAGCAGGGGGGACAGGGTAAGCAATCAGCCCCAGCATTTT
CATSRGDRVSNQPQHF
>TRBJ2-7|14|.|.|TRBV5-1
TGCGCCAGCAGGCCTCGGGACAACTCCTACGAGCAGTACTTC
CASRPRDNSYEQYF
>TRBJ2-3|14|.|.|TRBV29-1
TGCAGCGCCACAGAGGCTTTCATCACAGATACGCAGTATTTT
CSATEAFITDTQYF
>TRBJ2-7|15|TRBD1|.|TRBV7-9
TGTGCCAGCAGCCCCCGGGACAGGGGGCATGACGAGCAGTACTTC
CASSPRDRGHDEQYF
>TRBJ2-2|13|.|.|TRBV27
TGTGCCAGCAGTTCGACGGTCACCGGGGAGCTGTTTTTT
CASSSTVTGELFF
>TRBJ1-2|13|.|few|TRBV18
TGTGCCAGCTCACCGGGGGACAACTATGGCTACACCTTC
CASSPGDNYGYTF
>TRBJ1-2|14|.|.|TRBV29-1
TGCAGCGTTGAAGAAGCCGGGACAAGATATGGCTACACCTTC
CSVEEAGTRYGYTF
>TRBJ2-7|14|.|.|TRBV29-1
TGCAGCGTTGGGCCCTTGGGCAGGGACTACGAGCAGTACTTC
CSVGPLGRDYEQYF
>TRBJ2-4|12|.|.|TRBV5-1
TGCGCCAGCAGCTTGGAGGGAAACATTCAGTACTTC
CASSLEGNIQYF
>TRBJ1-1|13|.|.|TRBV6-5
TGTGCCAGCAGCCCCCGGGTGAACACTGAAGCTTTCTTT
CASSPRVNTEAFF
>TRBJ2-3|13|.|.|TRBV19
TGTGCCAGTATAGGGCGGGCGACAGATACGCAGTATTTT
CASIGRATDTQYF
>TRBJ2-7|16|TRBD1|few|TRBV29-1
TGCAGCGTTGAAGGAGGTGCAGGGGGTCGGGTTTACGAGCAGTACTTC
CSVEGGAGGRVYEQYF
>TRBJ1-3|12|.|few|TRBV29-1
TGCAGCGTCCGAGATGGTGGAAACACCATATATTTT
CSVRDGGNTIYF
>TRBJ1-5|15|TRBD1|.|TRBV6-5
TGTGCCAGCAGCCCGACAGGGTATAGCAATCAGCCCCAGCATTTT
CASSPTGYSNQPQHF
>TRBJ2-1|15|TRBD1|.|TRBV29-1
TGCAGCGTTGAACCAGGGGGACAGGGAGCAAATGAGCAGTTCTTC
CSVEPGGQGANEQFF
>TRBJ2-7|14|.|.|TRBV19
TGTGCCAGTAGCCGACAGGGAGGTCGCCGTGAGCAGTACTTC
CASSRQGGRREQYF
>TRBJ2-3|14|TRBD2|once|TRBV30
TGTGCCTGGAAACCTAGCGGGGGCACAGATACGCAGTATTTT
CAWKPSGGTDTQYF
>TRBJ1-6|13|.|.|TRBV30
TGTGCCTGGAGAGTGTATGGTAATTCACCCCTCCACTTT
CAWRVYGNSPLHF
>TRBJ2-5|14|.|.|TRBV11-2
TGTGCCAGCAGCAGCCGGGACACCGGGGAGACCCAGTACTTC
CASSSRDTGETQYF
>TRBJ2-7|15|TRBD2|.|TRBV10-3
TGTGCCATCAGTGTGAACCCGGGACTACTCTACGAGCAGTACTTC
CAISVNPGLLYEQYF
>TRBJ2-6|14|.|.|TRBV2
TGTGCCAGCAGTTCCACCCGCGGGGCCAACGTCCTGACTTTC
CASSSTRGANVLTF
>TRBJ1-6|15|TRBD1|.|TRBV18
TGTGCCAGCTCATCTAGGGACAGCTATAATTCACCCCTCCACTTT
CASSSRDSYNSPLHF
>TRBJ2-1|16|TRBD2|.|TRBV15
TGTGCCACCAGCAGAGGTCTAGCGGGGGGATACAATGAGCAGTTCTTC
CATSRGLAGGYNEQFF
>TRBJ2-7|14|.|few|TRBV7-8
TGTGCCAGCAGCTCCGGGACGGTCTCCTACGAGCAGTACTTC
CASSSGTVSYEQYF
>TRBJ2-5|17|TRBD2|once|TRBV7-2
TGTGCCAGCAGCCCCCTTTTAAGAGCGGGGGGTCAAGAGACCCAGTACTTC
CASSPLLRAGGQETQYF
>TRBJ2-7|11|.|.|TRBV20-1
TGCAGTGCTAGAGCAGGGTACGAGCAGTACTTC
CSARAGYEQYF
>TRBJ1-6|17|.|.|TRBV4-1
TGCGCCAGCAGCCAAGTAACAGCTCCAGGGTTCCCTTCGCCCCTCCACTTT
CASSQVTAPGFPSPLHF